Listed below are T cell receptor beta chains from one sample, sequenced in a study of blood T cells in healthy people across ages. MiXCR, applied by TCRdb to the 5' RACE reads, yields one record per CDR3 protein. The sample lists about 570,000 distinct CDR3 sequences; 25% to 35% were seen once. A further study also used this sample, focusing on T cells of mothers and their children.

Sequencing used blood. These receptors came from a boy younger than 10 in good health. CDR3s include the opening cysteine and the closing phenylalanine or tryptophan. D genes are given only for firm matches. Clone size, where shown, is once, few, many, or a class for clones that have expanded.

abundance	v_gene	d_gene	j_gene	CDR3aa	CDR3nt
NA	TRBV4-3	NA	TRBJ2-3	CASSQEGGSADTQYF	TGCGCCAGCAGCCAAGAAGGGGGGAGTGCAGATACGCAGTATTTT
NA	TRBV4-3	TRBD1	TRBJ2-2	CASSQDGTDTGELFF	TGCGCCAGCAGCCAAGATGGGACAGACACCGGGGAGCTGTTTTTT
few	TRBV19	NA	TRBJ1-1	CASMDTLKAFF	TGTGCCAGTATGGATACACTGAAAGCTTTCTTT
few	TRBV9	NA	TRBJ1-5	CASSLTGLGDQPQHF	TGTGCCAGCAGCCTCACGGGACTTGGGGATCAGCCCCAGCATTTT
NA	TRBV6-5	NA	TRBJ2-7	CASSRDDEQYF	TGTGCCAGCAGCCGCGACGATGAGCAGTACTTC
NA	TRBV3-1	NA	TRBJ2-5	CASSQTGIGETQYF	TGTGCCAGCAGCCAAACAGGGATTGGAGAGACCCAGTACTTC
NA	TRBV12-3/TRBV12-4	NA	TRBJ1-3	CASRQQEADGNTIYF	TGTGCCAGCAGACAACAGGAGGCTGATGGAAACACCATATATTTT
NA	TRBV7-6	NA	TRBJ1-1	CASSSYMNTEAFF	TGTGCCAGCAGCTCGTACATGAACACTGAAGCTTTCTTT
few	TRBV7-9	NA	TRBJ2-7	CASSLAGILAYEQYF	TGTGCCAGCAGCTTAGCGGGCATCCTCGCCTACGAGCAGTACTTC
NA	TRBV20-1	NA	TRBJ2-5	CSARDRGTTQETQYF	TGCAGTGCTAGAGATAGGGGGACCACCCAAGAGACCCAGTACTTC
NA	TRBV5-5	TRBD1	TRBJ2-2	CASSSTGGRAGELFF	TGTGCCAGCAGCTCTACAGGGGGACGGGCCGGGGAGCTGTTTTTT
once	TRBV5-1	TRBD2	TRBJ2-5	CASSLERGGNQETQYF	TGCGCCAGCAGCTTGGAGCGGGGGGGAAACCAAGAGACCCAGTACTTC
few	TRBV6-2/TRBV6-3	NA	TRBJ2-2	CASSYLFDRLESGELFF	TGTGCCAGCAGTTACTTATTCGACAGATTAGAGTCCGGGGAGCTGTTTTTT
few	TRBV19	NA	TRBJ1-2	CASSARPPDGYTF	TGTGCCAGTAGTGCCCGACCCCCGGATGGCTACACCTTC
NA	TRBV9	NA	TRBJ2-5	CASSVESAQETQYF	TGTGCCAGCAGCGTAGAGTCAGCTCAAGAGACCCAGTACTTC
NA	TRBV4-1	TRBD1	TRBJ2-3	CASSRLQGRGPGDTQYF	TGCGCCAGCAGCCGCCTACAGGGCAGGGGGCCCGGAGATACGCAGTATTTT
NA	TRBV20-1	TRBD1	TRBJ1-5	CSATGYNQPQHF	TGCAGTGCGACAGGGTACAATCAGCCCCAGCATTTT
NA	TRBV25-1	NA	TRBJ1-4	CASSPWEGATNEKLFF	TGTGCCAGCAGTCCATGGGAGGGCGCAACTAATGAAAAACTGTTTTTT
NA	TRBV18	NA	TRBJ1-4	CASSAESWARNEKLFF	TGTGCCAGCTCAGCTGAGTCGTGGGCTCGGAATGAAAAACTGTTTTTT
few	TRBV3-1	NA	TRBJ2-5	CASSQEGRVSAPFLETQYF	TGTGCCAGCAGCCAAGAGGGAAGAGTCAGTGCACCCTTCCTGGAGACCCAGTACTTC
NA	TRBV7-9	TRBD2	TRBJ2-1	CASIGTSGTNEQFF	TGTGCCAGCATCGGGACTAGCGGGACCAATGAGCAGTTCTTC
few	TRBV7-2	TRBD2	TRBJ2-5	CASSSQRGAGETQYF	TGTGCCAGCAGCTCACAGCGGGGAGCAGGGGAGACCCAGTACTTC
many	TRBV2	TRBD1	TRBJ2-3	CASSPGRGLSTDTQYF	TGTGCCAGCAGCCCCGGTAGGGGGCTTAGCACAGATACGCAGTATTTT
few	TRBV9	TRBD2	TRBJ2-1	CASSPGTSEYNEQFF	TGTGCCAGCAGCCCAGGGACTAGCGAGTACAATGAGCAGTTCTTC
NA	TRBV5-4	TRBD1	TRBJ1-1	CASSVGGQANTEAFF	TGTGCCAGCAGCGTTGGGGGACAGGCGAACACTGAAGCTTTCTTT
NA	TRBV7-2	TRBD2	TRBJ2-2	CASSALRGQSGSNTGELFF	TGTGCCAGCAGCGCGTTGCGGGGGCAAAGCGGGAGCAACACCGGGGAGCTGTTTTTT
few	TRBV3-1	NA	TRBJ2-1	CASSQMVGRSNEQFF	TGTGCCAGCAGCCAAATGGTAGGTAGGAGCAATGAGCAGTTCTTC
few	TRBV25-1	NA	TRBJ2-1	CASGTVEQFF	TGTGCCAGTGGGACGGTCGAGCAGTTCTTC
few	TRBV2	NA	TRBJ2-3	CASRVQEADTQYF	TGTGCCAGCAGAGTACAGGAGGCAGATACGCAGTATTTT
NA	TRBV6-2/TRBV6-3	TRBD2	TRBJ2-2	CASNTGRAGPITGELFF	TGTGCCAGCAACACCGGGAGGGCAGGGCCTATCACCGGGGAGCTGTTTTTT
NA	TRBV20-1	NA	TRBJ1-6	CSAARGNDNSPLHF	TGCAGTGCTGCCAGGGGTAACGATAATTCACCCCTCCACTTT
few	TRBV12-3/TRBV12-4	NA	TRBJ2-3	CASSLATGTDTQYF	TGTGCCAGCAGTTTAGCTACTGGCACAGATACGCAGTATTTT
few	TRBV29-1	NA	TRBJ2-5	CSVVEGTETQYF	TGCAGCGTTGTGGAGGGGACAGAGACCCAGTACTTC
few	TRBV6-5	TRBD2	TRBJ2-3	CASSSGLARADTQYF	TGTGCCAGCAGTTCCGGACTAGCAAGAGCAGATACGCAGTATTTT
few	TRBV4-1	NA	TRBJ1-5	CASSQAGGNGPIQPQHF	TGCGCCAGCAGCCAAGCTGGAGGGAATGGTCCTATACAGCCCCAGCATTTT
few	TRBV7-9	NA	TRBJ1-6	CASSVGPTNSPLHF	TGTGCCAGCAGCGTGGGACCGACTAATTCACCCCTCCACTTT
few	TRBV11-2	NA	TRBJ2-7	CALGPPYEQYF	TGTGCCCTAGGACCACCCTACGAGCAGTACTTC
few	TRBV3-1	TRBD2	TRBJ2-7	CASSPGGVGYEQYF	TGTGCCAGCAGCCCCGGGGGGGTGGGCTACGAGCAGTACTTC
NA	TRBV28	TRBD1	TRBJ2-5	CASSNQGDPRETQYF	TGTGCCAGCAGTAACCAGGGGGACCCCCGGGAGACCCAGTACTTC
NA	TRBV5-1	NA	TRBJ2-5	CASTRETVQETQYF	TGCGCCAGCACCAGGGAGACAGTCCAAGAGACCCAGTACTTC
few	TRBV29-1	NA	TRBJ1-1	CSVAGGDTEAFF	TGCAGCGTTGCGGGGGGGGACACTGAAGCTTTCTTT
NA	TRBV7-9	NA	TRBJ2-1	CASTRGSIGWNEQFF	TGTGCCAGCACTAGGGGCAGCATCGGGTGGAATGAGCAGTTCTTC